This T cell receptor (beta chain) appears in the sequencing data of a study of blood T cell repertoires in COVID-19. Study information: Acute and convalescent COVID-19 samples came from the United States, Italy and Spain.

Clinical history reported by participants formed the basis on which cohorts were assigned. A case of COVID-19 had been met by exposed participants within 2 weeks before study entry. Per the original data handling: Amplification of reference gene primers was used by the study to estimate nucleated cell counts. The method was immunoSEQ multiplex PCR; TCRdb's version includes in-frame clones alone and lacks a portion of them. Clone size and V and J calls were adopted from that table, with D and trimming inferred from the DNA. The sample carries approximately 150,000 clones, roughly 87% recorded once. V was trimmed by 2 bases and J by 6 bases, leaving 7 bases between them. This CDR3 spans 13 amino acids.

Sequenced input: PBMCs or T cells enriched from blood (not recorded which). J is TRBJ2-2 and V is TRBV12-3 or TRBV12-4; weak D call: TRBD2 (5 bases). The sequence was obtained from a middle-aged woman who had been exposed to COVID-19. This CDR3 is CASSLHGAGELFF. The CDR3 bases are TGTGCCAGCAGTTTACACGGGGCCGGGGAGCTGTTTTTT.